The present entry profiles one T cell receptor (beta chain) with its context. What it binds is not known. V shed 2 bases and J 7 bases; nucleotides not matched to a gene: 2. The CDR3 totals 13 residues. CDR1 and CDR2 (germline): MNHEY, SVGAGI. The data derive from a study of shared clonotypes between healthy human individuals. In the study overall: Each donor contributed plates that comprised three CD4 naive, three CD4 memory, two CD8 naive and one CD8 memory. Study-level findings and limits: All-four-donor shared clonotypes had higher generation probabilities than non-shared clonotypes did. Sorted-subset samples were not fully sequenced, rarefaction indicated.

TCRdb's table, derived via immunoSEQ multiplex PCR, lists solely in-frame clones and lacks some. In the table there are under 2.5 million clones, around 93% of which are singletons. The genes are TRBV6-5 and TRBJ2-1; 7 nucleotides align to TRBD2. Specimen: naive CD4+ T cells from PBMCs. Subset specified: CD45RA+ positively selected. The origin of this receptor is a man younger than 30 in good health. Some clones in this sample may be carry-over from other donors' samples. The CDR3 region has the DNA TGTGCCAGCAGTTACGCGGGAGTGAATGAGCAGTTCTTC. Translating gives CASSYAGVNEQFF.